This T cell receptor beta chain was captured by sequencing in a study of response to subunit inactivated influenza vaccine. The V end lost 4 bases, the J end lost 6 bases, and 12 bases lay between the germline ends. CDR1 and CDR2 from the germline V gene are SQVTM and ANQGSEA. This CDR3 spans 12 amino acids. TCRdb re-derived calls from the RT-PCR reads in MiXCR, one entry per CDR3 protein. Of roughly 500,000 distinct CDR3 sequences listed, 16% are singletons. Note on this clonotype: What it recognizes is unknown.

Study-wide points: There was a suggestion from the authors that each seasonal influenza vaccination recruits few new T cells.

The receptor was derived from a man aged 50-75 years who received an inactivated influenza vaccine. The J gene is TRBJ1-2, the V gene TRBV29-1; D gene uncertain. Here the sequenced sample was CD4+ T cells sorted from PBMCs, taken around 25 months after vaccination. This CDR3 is CSVGRAVDGYTF. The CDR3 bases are TGCAGCGTTGGGCGGGCGGTGGATGGCTACACCTTC.